This passage covers 18 T cell receptor beta chains from one sample sequenced in a study of T cells in narcolepsy. This table comes from immunoSEQ multiplex PCR, and its TCRdb copy is limited to in-frame clones, with some not included. Among over 30,000 clones listed, less than 85% were seen once. Sequencing used CD45RA- memory CD4+ T cells from PBMCs. These receptors were taken from a human donor with narcolepsy.

V and J are TRBV5-8 and TRBJ2-7; TRBD1 aligns across 7 bases. V lost 4 bases to trimming and J lost 3 bases; unmatched junction nucleotides: 4. This CDR3 region has 13 residues. Germline loops: CDR1 SGHTS, CDR2 YDEGEE. The CDR3 sequence is CASSLTGYYEQYV. DNA for the CDR3: TGTGCCAGCAGCCTGACAGGGTACTACGAGCAGTACGTC.

The chain joins TRBV21-1 to TRBJ1-5; the table names TRBD1, a call not compared with the DNA. TRBV21-1 is a listed pseudogene. The CDR3 runs to 17 residues. The CDR3 here is CASSKDTGVRHKQPQHF. CDR3 in DNA: TGTGCCAGCAGCAAAGACACAGGGGTGCGCCATAAACAGCCCCAGCATTTT.

The chain uses TRBV11-1 and TRBJ1-2; D remains unclear. The CDR3 totals 12 residues. Trimming shortened V by 1 base and J by 6 bases, and 6 bases separated the two germline ends. The germline V gene has CDR1 SGHAT and CDR2 FQDESV (reference sequence). The DNA for the CDR3 is TGTGCCAGCAGCTTAGGGTATGATGGCTACACCTTC. This translates into CASSLGYDGYTF.

The genes are TRBV6-1 and TRBJ2-3; D might be TRBD2 (5 bases). V lost 8 bases, J lost 0 bases, and 12 bases lay in between. The germline V gene has CDR1 MNHNS and CDR2 SASEGT. This CDR3 has 14 residues. Here the CDR3 DNA reads TGTGCCAGCGACTTTCGGGGTAGCACAGATACGCAGTATTTT. Translation: CASDFRGSTDTQYF.

This clone was counted a single time. This chain connects TRBV11-2 to TRBJ2-1; possible D gene TRBD2, 6 bases. The V and J ends lost 4 bases and 3 bases respectively, with 10 bases between them. Germline V gives CDR1 SGHAT, CDR2 FQNNGV. This CDR3 comprises 14 residues. The CDR3 spells CASSSDYLYNEQFF. CDR3 DNA: TGTGCCAGCAGCTCGGACTATCTCTACAATGAGCAGTTCTTC.

J is TRBJ2-2 and V is TRBV23-1; D gene uncertain. TRBV23-1 is marked as an open reading frame, function uncertain. The CDR3 extends over 12 amino acids. The ends were cut back, 2 bases at V and 7 bases at J, with 5 bases in the middle. CDR3 nucleotide sequence: TGCGCCAGCAGTCAAATGGTCGGGGAGCTGTTTTTT. It yields the protein CASSQMVGELFF.

The chain recombines TRBV5-1 with TRBJ2-1, with 7 bases aligning to TRBD2. Germline-derived CDR1 and CDR2 are SGHRS and YFSETQ. The ends lost 0 bases at V and 7 bases at J; junction bases unmatched: 10. The CDR3 runs 16 residues. The CDR3 reads CASSLGTGTMGNEQFF. CDR3 in DNA: TGCGCCAGCAGCTTGGGGACCGGGACTATGGGGAATGAGCAGTTCTTC.

The chain recombines TRBV5-1 with TRBJ2-5; D remains unclear. The CDR3 sequence is 15 residues long. Germline CDR1 SGHRS, CDR2 YFSETQ. Trimming removed 1 base at V and 3 bases at J, with 13 bases between. The CDR3 DNA reads TGCGCCAGCAGCTTGTTAATGCCGGATGAAGAGACCCAGTACTTC. This gives the protein CASSLLMPDEETQYF.

The rearrangement joins TRBV7-2 to TRBJ2-2; 14 bases are a match to TRBD2. The J segment lost 5 bases and the V segment lost 5 bases, leaving 7 bases of the junction unmatched. Germline lookup yields CDR1 SGHTA and CDR2 FQGNSA. The CDR3 is 17 amino acids. CDR3: CASSPGLAGGWTGELFF. CDR3 coding DNA: TGTGCCAGCAGCCCCGGACTAGCGGGGGGTTGGACCGGGGAGCTGTTTTTT.

The chain recombines TRBV4-3 with TRBJ1-2, with D possibly TRBD1 on 6 matching bases. The germline V gene has CDR1 LGHNA and CDR2 YSLEER. Trimming removed 2 bases at V and 4 bases at J, with 8 bases between. The CDR3 contains 13 residues. The CDR3 here is CASSQSGAYGYTF. In nucleotides, the CDR3 is TGCGCCAGCAGCCAATCGGGGGCCTATGGCTACACCTTC.

The rearrangement links TRBV18 to TRBJ1-1; 9 bases are a match to TRBD1. The CDR3 has 14 residues. V dropped 5 bases and J dropped 1; count of bases not matched to a gene: 2. The germline V gene has CDR1 KGHSH and CDR2 LQKENI. The CDR3 is CASSTGQGNTEAFF. As DNA, the CDR3 is TGTGCCAGCTCAACGGGACAGGGGAACACTGAAGCTTTCTTT. The full variable domain, its missing parts supplied by reference TRBV18 and TRBJ1-1, is NAGVMQNPRHLVRRRGQEARLRCSPMKGHSHVYWYRQLPEEGLKFMVYLQKENIIDESGMPKERFSAEFPKEGPSILRIQQVVRGDSAAYFCASSTGQGNTEAFFGQGTRLTVV.

The chain combines TRBV7-6 with TRBJ2-3, with TRBD2 matching over 7 bases. Trimming at V came to 7 bases and at J to 2 bases, leaving 6 bases not matched to a gene. This CDR3 spans 14 amino acids. In germline, CDR1 is SGHVS, CDR2 FNYEAQ. CDR3 protein: CASISGGFTDTQYF. The CDR3 nucleotides are TGTGCCAGCATCTCCGGGGGGTTCACAGATACGCAGTATTTT.

This chain connects TRBV4-3 to TRBJ1-1, with D tentatively TRBD1 (5 bases). The CDR3 sequence is 14 residues long. The V end was cut by 1 base, the J end by 5 bases, with 11 bases between. CDR1 is LGHNA, CDR2 YSLEER, per germline. The CDR3 reads CASSQGDGPTEAFF. CDR3 coding DNA: TGCGCCAGCAGCCAAGGGGACGGACCGACTGAAGCTTTCTTT.

This clone was detected once. This chain links TRBV15 with TRBJ2-6, with D possibly matching TRBD1 (6 bases). Trimming pared 3 bases from V and 0 bases from J, leaving 12 bases between. Germline CDR1 and CDR2: LNHNV and YYDKDF (reference sequence). The CDR3 is 17 amino acids. CDR3 coding DNA: TGTGCCACCAGCAGCGGGACACAGCTCTCTGGGGCCAACGTCCTGACTTTC. This encodes CATSSGTQLSGANVLTF.

The rearrangement uses TRBV7-3 and TRBJ1-5; unclear D gene. This CDR3 contains 15 residues. The germline gives CDR1 SGHTA, CDR2 FQGTGA. The germline V and J ends were trimmed by 1 base and 6 bases, with 13 bases remaining between them. CDR3 protein: CASSLRRYGSQPQHF. CDR3 coding DNA: TGTGCCAGCAGCTTAAGGCGTTACGGGTCTCAGCCCCAGCATTTT. Full variable domain (missing parts from reference TRBV7-3 and TRBJ1-5): GAGVSQTPSNKVTEKGKYVELRCDPISGHTALYWYRQSLGQGPEFLIYFQGTGAADDSGLPNDRFFAVRPEGSVSTLKIQRTERGDSAVYLCASSLRRYGSQPQHFGDGTRLSIL.

The gene calls are TRBV6-6 and TRBJ1-5; D is perhaps TRBD1 (5 bases). V was trimmed by 2 bases and J by 6 bases, leaving 14 bases between them. This CDR3 has 15 residues. In germline, CDR1 is MNHNY, CDR2 SVGAGI (reference sequence). The CDR3 region has the DNA TGTGCCAGCAGTTACCCGACGGGGCGGATTCAGCCCCAGCATTTT. Translated: CASSYPTGRIQPQHF.

This clone came up a few times. This rearrangement joins TRBV28 to TRBJ2-5; a possible D gene is TRBD1 (6 bases). CDR3 length: 15 amino acids. The V gene's germline CDR1 is MDHEN and CDR2 SYDVKM. The V end was cut by 4 bases, the J end by 5 bases, with 17 bases between. CDR3 bases: TGTGCCAGCAGTTCCTCAACAGGGTATGAGGAGACCCAGTACTTC. Translated, it gives CASSSSTGYEETQYF.

On this clone itself: The germline gene is not matched at one end of the junction; a read error may be the cause. This chain uses TRBV4-2 with TRBJ1-2, with 8 nucleotides matching TRBD1. This CDR3 is 13 amino acids long. Germline CDR1 is LGHNA and CDR2 is YNFKEQ. The DNA of the CDR3 is TGTGCCAGCAGCCAAACTCAAAGACAGGGGCCGGGCTTC. Protein product: CASSQTQRQGPGF.